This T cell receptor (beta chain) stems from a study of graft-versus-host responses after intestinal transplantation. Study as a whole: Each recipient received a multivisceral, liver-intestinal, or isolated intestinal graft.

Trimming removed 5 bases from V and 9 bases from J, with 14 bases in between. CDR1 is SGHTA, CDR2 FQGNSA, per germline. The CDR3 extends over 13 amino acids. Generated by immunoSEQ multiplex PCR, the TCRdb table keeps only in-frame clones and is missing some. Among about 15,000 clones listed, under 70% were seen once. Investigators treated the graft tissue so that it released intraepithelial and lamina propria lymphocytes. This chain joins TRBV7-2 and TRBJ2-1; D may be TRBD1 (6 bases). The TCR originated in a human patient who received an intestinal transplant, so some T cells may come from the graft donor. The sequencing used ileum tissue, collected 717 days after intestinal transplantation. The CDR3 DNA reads TGTGCCAGCAGCGCCCAAACAGGGTCTGAGCAGTTCTTC. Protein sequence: CASSAQTGSEQFF.